These T cell receptor beta chains were read from a single sample in a study of radiation and T cells in renal cell carcinoma. Sequencing used immunoSEQ multiplex PCR; TCRdb keeps in-frame clones, though not all of them. Here the sample spans about 150,000 clones, about nine tenths being singletons. The sequences come from blood, collected from a patient whose treatment included radiotherapy and nephrectomy. The receptors come from a woman in her sixties or seventies with renal cell carcinoma. Both conserved end residues are part of each CDR3. The order of the fields is clone size, V gene, D gene, J gene, CDR3 DNA, CDR3 protein. A D gene is named only where the DNA matches it firmly. Size is omitted from some rows. Given values are once, few, many or a class for expanded clones.

clone size: .; V gene: TRBV20-1; D gene: .; J gene: TRBJ2-2; CDR3 DNA: TGCAGTGCTAGAAGGTCCGGGGAGCTGTTTTTT; CDR3 protein: CSARRSGELFF
clone size: .; V gene: TRBV13; D gene: TRBD1; J gene: TRBJ2-2; CDR3 DNA: TGTGCCAGCAGGGGGGACAGTTACACCGGGGAGCTGTTTTTT; CDR3 protein: CASRGDSYTGELFF
clone size: .; V gene: TRBV28; D gene: .; J gene: TRBJ2-1; CDR3 DNA: TGTGCCAGCAGTTTGCCCCAGGGATGGGTCAATGAGCAGTTCTTC; CDR3 protein: CASSLPQGWVNEQFF
clone size: .; V gene: TRBV11-3; D gene: TRBD1; J gene: TRBJ2-7; CDR3 DNA: TGTGCCAGCAGCTTAGTTGGCAGGGGGAACGAGCAGTACTTC; CDR3 protein: CASSLVGRGNEQYF
clone size: .; V gene: TRBV5-1; D gene: TRBD1; J gene: TRBJ2-2; CDR3 DNA: TGCGCCAGCAGCTTGATCGGGACAGGGCCTAACACCGGGGAGCTGTTTTTT; CDR3 protein: CASSLIGTGPNTGELFF
clone size: once; V gene: TRBV11-3; D gene: .; J gene: TRBJ2-3; CDR3 DNA: TGTGCCAGCAGCTTAGACCCCACTACAGATACGCAGTATTTT; CDR3 protein: CASSLDPTTDTQYF
clone size: .; V gene: TRBV11-2; D gene: .; J gene: TRBJ1-3; CDR3 DNA: TGTGCCAGCAGCTTAGATCGTAGCAGGGCTGGAAACACCATATATTTT; CDR3 protein: CASSLDRSRAGNTIYF
clone size: .; V gene: TRBV6-4; D gene: .; J gene: TRBJ1-2; CDR3 DNA: TGTGCCAGCAGTTCCGAAGGGGGAGTAGCGAATGGCTACACCTTC; CDR3 protein: CASSSEGGVANGYTF
clone size: .; V gene: TRBV5-4; D gene: TRBD1; J gene: TRBJ2-7; CDR3 DNA: TGTGCCAGCAGCCCGGGACAGGGGGCCTACGAGCAGTACTTC; CDR3 protein: CASSPGQGAYEQYF
clone size: .; V gene: TRBV27; D gene: TRBD2; J gene: TRBJ2-7; CDR3 DNA: TGTGCCAGCAGTTTATCGATGGGGGGGGGCGAGCAGTACTTC; CDR3 protein: CASSLSMGGGEQYF
clone size: .; V gene: TRBV9; D gene: TRBD2; J gene: TRBJ2-7; CDR3 DNA: TGTGCCAGCAGCGTAGCCACTAGCGGGGGTGAGCAGTACTTC; CDR3 protein: CASSVATSGGEQYF
clone size: .; V gene: TRBV14; D gene: TRBD2; J gene: TRBJ2-3; CDR3 DNA: TGTGCCAGCAGCCATAGGACTAGCGGGGGATCGAATACGCAGTATTTT; CDR3 protein: CASSHRTSGGSNTQYF
clone size: .; V gene: TRBV7-9; D gene: TRBD1; J gene: TRBJ1-1; CDR3 DNA: TGTGCCAGCAGCTTAGGGGACAGGGGAAACACTGAAGCTTTCTTT; CDR3 protein: CASSLGDRGNTEAFF
clone size: .; V gene: TRBV5-3; D gene: .; J gene: TRBJ1-2; CDR3 DNA: TGTGCCAGAAGCTTGGCCGCCCGAGAGAACTATGGCTACACCTTC; CDR3 protein: CARSLAARENYGYTF
clone size: .; V gene: TRBV28; D gene: .; J gene: TRBJ2-7; CDR3 DNA: TGTGCCAGCAGTTTTAGGGAATACGAGCAGTACTTC; CDR3 protein: CASSFREYEQYF
clone size: .; V gene: TRBV19; D gene: .; J gene: TRBJ1-5; CDR3 DNA: TGTGCCAGTAGTATCTGGGGGCCGGGATTTCAGCCCCAGCATTTT; CDR3 protein: CASSIWGPGFQPQHF
clone size: .; V gene: TRBV6-5; D gene: .; J gene: TRBJ1-6; CDR3 DNA: TGTGCCAGCAGTTACTCGAATTCACCCCTCCACTTT; CDR3 protein: CASSYSNSPLHF
clone size: .; V gene: TRBV7-2; D gene: TRBD1; J gene: TRBJ2-1; CDR3 DNA: TGTGCCAGCAGCTCTAACCATGTACGGACAGGGGGAAACAATGAGCAGTTCTTC; CDR3 protein: CASSSNHVRTGGNNEQFF
clone size: .; V gene: TRBV5-1; D gene: TRBD2; J gene: TRBJ2-5; CDR3 DNA: TGCGCCAGCAGCCCTAGCGGGGGGGCCGAGACCCAGTACTTC; CDR3 protein: CASSPSGGAETQYF
clone size: .; V gene: TRBV7-9; D gene: .; J gene: TRBJ1-4; CDR3 DNA: TGTGCCAGCAGCTCCCTGGTGTATGAAAAACTGTTTTTT; CDR3 protein: CASSSLVYEKLFF
clone size: .; V gene: TRBV4-1; D gene: TRBD1; J gene: TRBJ2-6; CDR3 DNA: TGCGCCAGCAGCCAACGCGGGACAGGGGATACTGGGGCCAACGTCCTGACTTTC; CDR3 protein: CASSQRGTGDTGANVLTF
clone size: .; V gene: TRBV7-3; D gene: .; J gene: TRBJ2-3; CDR3 DNA: TGTGCCAGCAGCTTAAAGGGAGCTAGCCTCTTTAGCACAGATACGCAGTATTTT; CDR3 protein: CASSLKGASLFSTDTQYF
clone size: .; V gene: TRBV2; D gene: .; J gene: TRBJ2-7; CDR3 DNA: TGTGCCAGCAGCGTGACGGTATCCTACGAGCAGTACTTC; CDR3 protein: CASSVTVSYEQYF
clone size: .; V gene: TRBV21-1; D gene: .; J gene: TRBJ2-7; CDR3 DNA: TGTGCCAGCAGCAAGAGGGTCACGACTGCCTACGAGCAGTACTTC; CDR3 protein: CASSKRVTTAYEQYF
clone size: .; V gene: TRBV28; D gene: TRBD1; J gene: TRBJ2-6; CDR3 DNA: TGTGCCAGCAGGATGACAGGGGTCCCTGGGGCCAACGTCCTGACTTTC; CDR3 protein: CASRMTGVPGANVLTF
clone size: .; V gene: TRBV4-2; D gene: .; J gene: TRBJ2-7; CDR3 DNA: TGTGCCAGCAGAGATTGGGGGCTCGGCGAGCAGTACTTC; CDR3 protein: CASRDWGLGEQYF
clone size: .; V gene: TRBV6-5; D gene: TRBD1; J gene: TRBJ2-1; CDR3 DNA: TGTGCCAGCAGTCGGGACAGTTACAATGAGCAGTTCTTC; CDR3 protein: CASSRDSYNEQFF
clone size: .; V gene: TRBV2; D gene: TRBD2; J gene: TRBJ2-5; CDR3 DNA: TGTGCCAGCAGTGAAGCGCTTACTAGCGGGTTTCAAGAGACCCAGTACTTC; CDR3 protein: CASSEALTSGFQETQYF